This TCR beta chain came from a study of radiotherapy plus CTLA-4 blockade in lung cancer. Study outcomes and limitations: Early blood T cell clone changes and increased post-radiation serum interferon-beta were reportedly the strongest response predictors. TCR clones of tumor origin grew in blood after radiotherapy plus ipilimumab.

V dropped 0 bases and J dropped 3; count of bases not matched to a gene: 7. This CDR3 has 18 amino acids. The V gene's germline CDR1 is SGDLS and CDR2 YYNGEE. TCRdb's table, derived via immunoSEQ multiplex PCR, lists solely in-frame clones and lacks some. The sample yields 65,000 to 85,000 clones, roughly 76% seen once. CTLA-4 blockade with ipilimumab, together with focal radiation, was given to patients with chemo-refractory metastatic non-small-cell lung cancer. For this clone: Its cognate antigen is unknown.

The chain has TRBV9 and TRBJ2-1; 12 nucleotides match TRBD2. This TCR derives from a human donor with non-small cell lung cancer whose response to radiotherapy plus ipilimumab could not be evaluated. Some clones in this sample may be carry-over from other donors' samples. The specimen was peripheral blood, collected from a patient treated with radiotherapy plus ipilimumab. CDR3 nucleotide sequence: TGTGCCAGCAGCGTAGGATTGAGACTAGCGGGGGACTACAATGAGCAGTTCTTC. Translated: CASSVGLRLAGDYNEQFF.